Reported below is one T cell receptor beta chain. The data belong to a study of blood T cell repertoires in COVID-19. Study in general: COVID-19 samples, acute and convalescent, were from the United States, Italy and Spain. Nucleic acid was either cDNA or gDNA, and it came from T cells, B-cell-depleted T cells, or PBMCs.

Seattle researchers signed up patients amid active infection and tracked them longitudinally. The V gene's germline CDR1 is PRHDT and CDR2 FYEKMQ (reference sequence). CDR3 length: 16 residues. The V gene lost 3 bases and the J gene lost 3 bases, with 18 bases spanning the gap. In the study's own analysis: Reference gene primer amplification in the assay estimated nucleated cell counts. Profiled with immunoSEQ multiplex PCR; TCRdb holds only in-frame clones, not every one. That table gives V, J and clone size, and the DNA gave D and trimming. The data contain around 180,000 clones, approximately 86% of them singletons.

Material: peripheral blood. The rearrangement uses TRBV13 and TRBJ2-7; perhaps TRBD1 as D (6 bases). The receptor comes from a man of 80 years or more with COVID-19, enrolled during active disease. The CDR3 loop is CASSFRKTGIYYEQYF. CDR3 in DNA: TGTGCCAGCAGCTTCCGAAAGACAGGTATATACTACGAGCAGTACTTC.